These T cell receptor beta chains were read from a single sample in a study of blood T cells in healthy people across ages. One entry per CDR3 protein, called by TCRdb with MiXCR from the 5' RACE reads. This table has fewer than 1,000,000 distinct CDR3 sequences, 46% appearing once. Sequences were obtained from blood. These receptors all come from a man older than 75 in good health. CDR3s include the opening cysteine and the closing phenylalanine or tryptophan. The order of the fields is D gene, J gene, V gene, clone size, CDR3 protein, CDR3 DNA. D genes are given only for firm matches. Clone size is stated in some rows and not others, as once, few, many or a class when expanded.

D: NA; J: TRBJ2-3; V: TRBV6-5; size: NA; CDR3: CASSYTHGGTDTQYF; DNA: TGTGCCAGCAGTTACACTCACGGAGGGACAGATACGCAGTATTTT
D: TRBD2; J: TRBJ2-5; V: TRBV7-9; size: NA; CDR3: CASSPNSGGVTETQYF; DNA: TGTGCCAGCAGCCCGAATAGCGGGGGCGTTACGGAGACCCAGTACTTC
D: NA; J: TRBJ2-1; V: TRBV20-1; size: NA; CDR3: CSARVEGEDYNEQFF; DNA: TGCAGTGCTAGAGTCGAGGGAGAGGACTACAATGAGCAGTTCTTC
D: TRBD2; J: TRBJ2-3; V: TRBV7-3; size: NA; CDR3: CASSSASSGGTDTQYF; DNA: TGTGCCAGCAGCTCCGCATCTAGCGGGGGCACAGATACGCAGTATTTT
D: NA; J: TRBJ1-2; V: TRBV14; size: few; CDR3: CASSPRVGGRYTF; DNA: TGTGCCAGCAGCCCCCGGGTCGGAGGGCGCTACACCTTC
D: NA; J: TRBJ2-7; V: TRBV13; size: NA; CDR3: CASSLGRSTYEQYF; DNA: TGTGCCAGCAGCTTAGGTAGGAGCACCTACGAGCAGTACTTC
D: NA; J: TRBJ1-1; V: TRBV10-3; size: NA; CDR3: CAITEGRGTEAFF; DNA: TGTGCCATCACCGAGGGGAGGGGCACTGAAGCTTTCTTT
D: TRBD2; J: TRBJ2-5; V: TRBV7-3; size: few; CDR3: CASSASGEKVETQYF; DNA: TGTGCCAGCAGCGCTAGCGGAGAGAAGGTGGAGACCCAGTACTTC
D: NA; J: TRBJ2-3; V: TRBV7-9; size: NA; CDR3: CASSGPGPLIDTQYF; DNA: TGTGCCAGCAGCGGACCGGGCCCTCTGATCGATACGCAGTATTTT
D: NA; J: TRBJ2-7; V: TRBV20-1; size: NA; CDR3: CSARQGMGYEQYF; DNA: TGCAGTGCTAGACAGGGGATGGGGTACGAGCAGTACTTC
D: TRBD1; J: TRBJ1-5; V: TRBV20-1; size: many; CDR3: CSANTIRTGDNQPQHF; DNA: TGCAGTGCCAACACAATCCGGACAGGGGACAATCAGCCCCAGCATTTT
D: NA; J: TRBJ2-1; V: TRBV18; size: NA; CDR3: CASSPPQSQGGEQFF; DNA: TGTGCCAGCTCACCACCGCAGTCGCAGGGCGGTGAGCAGTTCTTC
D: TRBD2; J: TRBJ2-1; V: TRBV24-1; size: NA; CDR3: CATTAGGSYNEQFF; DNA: TGTGCCACCACTGCGGGAGGCTCCTACAATGAGCAGTTCTTC
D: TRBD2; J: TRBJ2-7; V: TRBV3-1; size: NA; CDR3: CASSQEARSLAGDQYF; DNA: TGTGCCAGCAGCCAAGAGGCCCGATCACTAGCGGGAGACCAGTACTTC
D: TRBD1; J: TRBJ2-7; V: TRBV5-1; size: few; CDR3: CASSLALQGNSYEQYF; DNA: TGCGCCAGCAGCTTGGCGCTACAGGGGAACTCCTACGAGCAGTACTTC
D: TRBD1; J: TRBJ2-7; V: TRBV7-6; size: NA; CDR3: CASSFQGQGAYEQYF; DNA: TGTGCCAGCAGCTTTCAGGGACAGGGCGCCTACGAGCAGTACTTC
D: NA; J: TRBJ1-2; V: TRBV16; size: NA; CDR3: CASSQSTNYGYTF; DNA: TGTGCCAGCAGCCAATCCACTAACTATGGCTACACCTTC
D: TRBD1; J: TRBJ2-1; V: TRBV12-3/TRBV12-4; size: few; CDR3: CASIYDRGAYNEQFF; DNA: TGTGCCAGCATCTATGACAGGGGCGCCTACAATGAGCAGTTCTTC
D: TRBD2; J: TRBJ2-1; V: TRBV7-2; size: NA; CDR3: CASSSSSGLSYNGQFF; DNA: TGTGCCAGCAGCTCCTCTAGCGGATTGTCCTACAATGGGCAGTTCTTC
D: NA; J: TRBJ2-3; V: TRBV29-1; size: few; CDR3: CSVEDPGTQYF; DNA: TGCAGCGTTGAAGATCCGGGGACGCAGTATTTT
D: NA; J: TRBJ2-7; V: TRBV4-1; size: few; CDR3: CASSQDLQGQLISYEQYF; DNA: TGCGCCAGCAGCCAAGATCTCCAAGGACAGCTGATCTCCTACGAGCAGTACTTC
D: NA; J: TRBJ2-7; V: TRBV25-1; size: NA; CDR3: CASTREWEQYF; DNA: TGTGCCAGCACTCGGGAGTGGGAGCAGTACTTC
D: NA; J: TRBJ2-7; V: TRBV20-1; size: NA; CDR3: CSARYQGSYNEQYF; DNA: TGCAGTGCTAGATACCAGGGCTCCTACAATGAGCAGTACTTC
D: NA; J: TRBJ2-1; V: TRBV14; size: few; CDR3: CASSLLWAESEQFF; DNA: TGTGCCAGCAGCCTCCTTTGGGCAGAGAGTGAGCAGTTCTTC
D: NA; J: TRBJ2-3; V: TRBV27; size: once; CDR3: CASSLNIGRQYF; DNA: TGTGCCAGCAGCCTGAATATAGGGAGGCAGTATTTT
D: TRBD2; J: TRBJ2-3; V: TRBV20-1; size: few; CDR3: CSARSLGLAGDTDTQYF; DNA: TGCAGTGCTAGATCCCTGGGACTAGCGGGAGATACAGATACGCAGTATTTT
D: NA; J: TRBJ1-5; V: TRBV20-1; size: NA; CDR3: CSAFYSSNQPQHF; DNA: TGCAGTGCTTTTTACAGTAGCAATCAGCCCCAGCATTTT
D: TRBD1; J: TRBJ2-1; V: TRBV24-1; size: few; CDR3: CATSDSVRGLENEQFF; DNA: TGTGCCACCAGTGATTCGGTCAGGGGGCTGGAGAATGAGCAGTTCTTC
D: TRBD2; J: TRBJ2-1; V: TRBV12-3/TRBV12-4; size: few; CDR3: CASSFPGLAYNEQFF; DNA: TGTGCCAGCAGTTTTCCGGGACTAGCCTACAATGAGCAGTTCTTC
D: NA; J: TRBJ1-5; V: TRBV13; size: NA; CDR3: CASSRGRSANSNQPQHF; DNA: TGTGCCAGCAGCCGCGGTCGCAGTGCGAATAGCAATCAGCCCCAGCATTTT
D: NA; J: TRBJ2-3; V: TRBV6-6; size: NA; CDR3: CASSPSWGRQADTQYF; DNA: TGTGCCAGCAGTCCAAGTTGGGGTAGACAGGCAGATACGCAGTATTTT
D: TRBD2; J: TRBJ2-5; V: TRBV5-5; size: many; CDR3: CASSIGLAGGQETQYF; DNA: TGTGCCAGCAGCATAGGACTAGCGGGAGGTCAAGAGACCCAGTACTTC
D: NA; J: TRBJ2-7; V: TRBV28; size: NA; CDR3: CASWARHAYEQYF; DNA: TGTGCCAGTTGGGCTCGGCACGCCTACGAGCAGTACTTC
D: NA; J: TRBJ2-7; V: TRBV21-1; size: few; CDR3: CASRGEGGYEQYF; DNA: TGTGCCAGCAGGGGGGAGGGAGGTTACGAGCAGTACTTC
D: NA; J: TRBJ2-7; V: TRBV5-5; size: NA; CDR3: CASSFSFRGYEQYF; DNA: TGTGCCAGCAGCTTCAGTTTCAGGGGCTACGAGCAGTACTTC
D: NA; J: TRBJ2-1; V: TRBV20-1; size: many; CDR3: CSAGSLYDEQFF; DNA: TGCAGTGCTGGCTCCCTATACGATGAGCAGTTCTTC
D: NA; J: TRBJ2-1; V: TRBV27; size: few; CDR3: CASSEAQYNEQFF; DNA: TGTGCCAGCAGCGAGGCCCAATACAATGAGCAGTTCTTC
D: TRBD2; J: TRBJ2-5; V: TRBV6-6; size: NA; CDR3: CASSTAGFSYNEQYF; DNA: TGTGCCAGCAGTACAGCGGGGTTCTCCTACAATGAGCAGTACTTC
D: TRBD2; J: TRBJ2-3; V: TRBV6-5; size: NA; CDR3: CASSYGRGVHLGTDTQYF; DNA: TGTGCCAGCAGTTACGGGCGGGGGGTGCACCTCGGCACAGATACGCAGTATTTT
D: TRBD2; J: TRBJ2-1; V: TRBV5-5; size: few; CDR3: CASSLAPGTSNEQFF; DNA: TGTGCCAGCAGCTTGGCCCCCGGGACTAGCAATGAGCAGTTCTTC
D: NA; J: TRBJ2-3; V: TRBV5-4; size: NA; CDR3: CASSAPGIRTDTQYF; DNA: TGTGCCAGCAGCGCCCCCGGGATTCGCACAGATACGCAGTATTTT
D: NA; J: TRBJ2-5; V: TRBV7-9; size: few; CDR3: CASSLVERATQYF; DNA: TGTGCCAGCAGCTTAGTGGAGAGGGCGACCCAGTACTTC
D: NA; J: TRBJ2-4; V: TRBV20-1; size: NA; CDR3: CSVRILAKNIQYF; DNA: TGCAGTGTTCGGATTCTAGCTAAAAACATTCAGTACTTC
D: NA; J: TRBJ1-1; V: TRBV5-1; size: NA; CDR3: CASSLVIGEGAFF; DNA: TGCGCCAGCAGCTTGGTCATCGGGGAAGGAGCTTTCTTT
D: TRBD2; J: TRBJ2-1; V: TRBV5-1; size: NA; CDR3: CASSRGLAGSNEQFF; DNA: TGCGCCAGCAGCCGGGGACTAGCGGGATCAAATGAGCAGTTCTTC
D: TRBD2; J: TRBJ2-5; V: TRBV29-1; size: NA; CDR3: CGVVTSGTYNEQYF; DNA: TGCGGCGTTGTTACTAGCGGGACTTACAATGAGCAGTACTTC
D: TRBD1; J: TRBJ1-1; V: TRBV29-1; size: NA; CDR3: CSVWTGGSEAFF; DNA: TGCAGCGTTTGGACAGGGGGGTCTGAAGCTTTCTTT
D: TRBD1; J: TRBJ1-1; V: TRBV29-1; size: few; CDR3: CSVETGGVTEAFF; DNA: TGCAGCGTTGAAACAGGGGGCGTCACTGAAGCTTTCTTT
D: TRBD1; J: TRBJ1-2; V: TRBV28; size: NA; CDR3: CASSRTGDGHTF; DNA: TGTGCCAGCAGTCGGACAGGGGATGGCCACACCTTC
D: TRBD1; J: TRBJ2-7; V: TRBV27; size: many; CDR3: CASSPSGTGYEQYF; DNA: TGTGCCAGCAGTCCCTCCGGGACAGGCTACGAGCAGTACTTC
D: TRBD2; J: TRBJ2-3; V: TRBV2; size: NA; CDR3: CASSEGSGANTDTQYF; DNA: TGTGCCAGCAGTGAAGGTAGCGGGGCGAACACAGATACGCAGTATTTT
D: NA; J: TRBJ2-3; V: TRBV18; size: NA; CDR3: CASSPQNTDTQYF; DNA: TGTGCCAGCTCACCACAAAACACAGATACGCAGTATTTT
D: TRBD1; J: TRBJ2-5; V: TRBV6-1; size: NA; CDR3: CASSRKTFGQGGVETQYF; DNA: TGTGCCAGCAGTCGCAAAACTTTTGGACAGGGAGGAGTAGAGACCCAGTACTTC
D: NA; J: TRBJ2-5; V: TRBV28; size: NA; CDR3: CASSSTRDYRETQYF; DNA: TGTGCCAGCAGTTCCACTCGAGATTACCGAGAGACCCAGTACTTC
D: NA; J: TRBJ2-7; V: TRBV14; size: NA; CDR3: CASSPPGRGSYNEQYF; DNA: TGTGCCAGCAGCCCCCCGGGAAGGGGATCCTACAATGAGCAGTACTTC
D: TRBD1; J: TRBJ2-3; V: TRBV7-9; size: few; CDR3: CASSLETGSDTQYF; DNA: TGTGCCAGCAGCTTAGAGACAGGGTCAGATACGCAGTATTTT
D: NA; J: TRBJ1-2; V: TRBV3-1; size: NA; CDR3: CASGARDYGYTF; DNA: TGTGCCAGCGGGGCGCGCGACTATGGCTACACCTTC